These 5 T cell receptor beta chains came from one sample sequenced in a study of response to subunit inactivated influenza vaccine (dated by TCRdb to the late 2010s). Library creation used RT-PCR. Data came from an Illumina HiSeq 2500. TCRdb trimmed the raw reads at Q25, called clones with MiXCR and kept productive beta chains. Identical CDR3 proteins give one entry, which carries the most common genes and DNA. The sample includes about 700,000 distinct CDR3 sequences, with approximately 15% observed a single time. Less than 7% of the sample is taken by the ten largest. The material was PBMCs from blood, obtained roughly 15 days before vaccination. The receptors were gathered from a man aged 50-59 years who received an inactivated influenza vaccine. Donor details come from another sample of the same person, matched by shared clones.

The table lists this clonotype with a few counts. Here the CDR3 DNA reads TGTGCTACGGACAGGGCCTACGAGCAGTACTTC. This translates into CATDRAYEQYF. This chain joins TRBV30 and TRBJ2-7; 8 bases align to TRBD1. This CDR3 has 11 residues. Per germline, CDR1 GTSNPN and CDR2 SVGIG (reference sequence).

The chain has TRBV7-2 and TRBJ2-1; unclear D gene. Between the trimmed V and J ends, which lost 3 bases and 0 bases, there was a span of 12 bases. Germline CDR1 is SGHTA and CDR2 is FQGNSA. This CDR3 contains 16 residues. In DNA form, the CDR3 reads TGTGCCAGCAGCTTCCCCCTGCTAAGCTCCTACAATGAGCAGTTCTTC. This gives the protein CASSFPLLSSYNEQFF.

This clonotype has only a few counts. The J gene is TRBJ2-1, the V gene TRBV20-1; D is uncertain. CDR1 is DFQATT and CDR2 is SNEGSKA in the germline V gene (reference sequence). The CDR3 extends over 13 amino acids. V was trimmed by 7 bases and J by 2 bases, leaving 12 bases between them. CDR3 sequence: CSGPASTYNEQFF. CDR3 bases: TGCAGTGGCCCCGCTAGTACCTACAATGAGCAGTTCTTC.

The table lists this clonotype with a few counts. The chain joins TRBV7-8 to TRBJ2-3; no reliable D call. The CDR3 spans 15 residues. Germline CDR1 and CDR2: SGHVS and FQNEAQ. Between the trimmed V and J ends, which lost 3 bases and 1 base, there was a span of 11 bases. CDR3: CASSLMELRTDTQYF. The DNA for the CDR3 is TGTGCCAGCAGCTTGATGGAGCTTCGCACAGATACGCAGTATTTT.

V usage is TRBV5-5 and J usage is TRBJ2-7; possibly TRBD2 for D (6 bases). Germline CDR1 SGHKS, CDR2 YYEKEE (reference sequence). V lost 3 bases to trimming and J lost 7 bases, with 11 bases between them. The CDR3 has 12 residues. CDR3 sequence reads: CASSWGGGEQYF. CDR3 sequence (DNA): TGTGCCAGCAGCTGGGGAGGCGGGGAGCAGTACTTC.